This T cell receptor beta chain was documented in a study of Graves' ophthalmopathy and Graves' hyperthyroidism. The sequenced template was RNA, covering the TCR beta CDR3 region. The workflow started with a first-round RT-PCR run with HTBI primers and then moved on to a second-round multiplex PCR. Each CDR3 protein gets one entry after TCRdb re-called the multiplex PCR reads with MiXCR. The table lists some 410,000 distinct CDR3 sequences, under 25% of them singletons. Germline CDR1 MDHEN, CDR2 SYDVKM. Trimming stripped 4 bases from V and 5 bases from J, with 21 bases between. CDR3 length: 16 amino acids.

Sequencing input: peripheral blood. The sequence was collected from a woman in her late teens or twenties with stable Graves' hyperthyroidism. V usage is TRBV28 and J usage is TRBJ2-7, with a possible D match to TRBD1 (6 bases). The CDR3 loop reads CASSWMSGVPHDEQYF. The CDR3 DNA reads as TGTGCCAGCAGTTGGATGTCAGGGGTTCCCCACGACGAGCAGTACTTC.